The clone carrying this T cell receptor beta chain occurred once. What it recognizes is unknown. The data were produced by immunoSEQ multiplex PCR, yet TCRdb's version contains in-frame clones alone and is incomplete. Of 56,000 or so clones detected, roughly 88% appear once; the ten largest clones hold approximately 15%. The CDR3 is made up of 14 amino acids. The V and J ends lost 4 bases and 4 bases respectively, with 11 bases between them. Germline values: CDR1 LGHDT, CDR2 YNNKEL (reference sequence). These data come from a study of T cell responses to AZD1222 COVID-19 vaccine. Study results and limitations: The sample set comprised mostly white British donors with more females, and clonal diversity was possibly underestimated. Repertoires in all cases were sampled only once the peak T cell response had passed.

The TCR was taken from an adult in good health. This sample comprised peripheral blood, obtained on day 0 of AZD1222 vaccination. The chain employs TRBV3-1 (or the pseudogene TRBV3-2) and TRBJ1-5; no definite D call. The CDR3 coding sequence is TGTGCCAGCAGCCCAGCGACGGGAAATCAGCCCCAGCATTTT. Its translation: CASSPATGNQPQHF.